These T cell receptor beta chains were read from a single sample in a study of blood T cell repertoires in COVID-19. Sequenced by immunoSEQ multiplex PCR; TCRdb stores in-frame clones only, minus some. The data hold about 120,000 clones, with approximately 90% observed a single time. The specimen was peripheral blood. Receptors were obtained from a woman aged 50 to 60 with acute or convalescent COVID-19. Each CDR3 is given with its conserved first and last residue. Each record gives: V gene, clone size, J gene, D gene, CDR3 length, CDR3 protein, CDR3 DNA. A D gene is named only where the DNA matches it firmly. Clone size is not always given. Where it is, it says once, few, many or a class for expanded clones.

TRBV6-6	.	TRBJ2-5	.	13	CASSYERQETQYF	TGTGCCAGCAGTTACGAGCGGCAAGAGACCCAGTACTTC
TRBV7-2	.	TRBJ2-2	.	12	CASSLYTGELFF	TGTGCCAGCAGCCTATACACCGGGGAGCTGTTTTTT
TRBV5-1	.	TRBJ1-1	.	14	CASSPPGVNTEAFF	TGCGCCAGCAGCCCCCCCGGAGTGAACACTGAAGCTTTCTTT
TRBV19	.	TRBJ1-4	TRBD1	15	CASSGPGQGYEKLFF	TGTGCCAGTAGTGGACCGGGACAGGGCTACGAAAAACTGTTTTTT
TRBV4-1	.	TRBJ2-3	TRBD1	17	CASSQEGSRGKSDTQYF	TGCGCCAGCAGCCAAGAGGGGAGCAGGGGGAAGTCAGATACGCAGTATTTT
TRBV27	.	TRBJ2-7	.	11	CASPTDYEQYF	TGTGCCAGCCCGACAGACTACGAGCAGTACTTC
TRBV10-3	few	TRBJ2-5	TRBD2	15	CAISDSLAGVETQYF	TGTGCCATCAGTGATTCACTAGCGGGAGTTGAGACCCAGTACTTC
TRBV3-1/TRBV3-2	.	TRBJ2-1	.	14	CASSHGLVLKEQFF	TGTGCCAGCAGTCACGGCCTAGTTTTAAAGGAGCAGTTCTTC
TRBV28	.	TRBJ2-3	TRBD2	16	CASSSPGGSPPDTQYF	TGTGCCAGCAGTTCCCCCGGCGGGAGCCCCCCAGATACGCAGTATTTT
TRBV5-1	.	TRBJ2-5	TRBD2	16	CASSLKPSGTQETQYF	TGCGCCAGCAGCTTGAAGCCTAGCGGGACCCAAGAGACCCAGTACTTC
TRBV28	.	TRBJ2-7	TRBD1	16	CASSFRRGQGSYEQYF	TGTGCCAGCAGTTTCAGAAGGGGACAGGGGAGCTACGAGCAGTACTTC
TRBV11-2	.	TRBJ2-5	TRBD2	15	CASAQTSGKGETQYF	TGTGCCAGTGCCCAGACTAGCGGAAAGGGAGAGACCCAGTACTTC
TRBV4-2	.	TRBJ2-3	TRBD1	15	CASSQDRTGVGTQYF	TGTGCCAGCAGCCAAGATCGGACAGGGGTGGGTACGCAGTATTTT
TRBV30	.	TRBJ1-1	.	13	CAWSLGGQGEAFF	TGTGCCTGGAGTTTGGGGGGGCAGGGTGAAGCTTTCTTT
TRBV19	.	TRBJ2-1	.	16	CATSGRGPRGRNEQFF	TGTGCCACCTCTGGCCGGGGCCCCCGAGGGAGGAATGAGCAGTTCTTC
TRBV3-1/TRBV3-2	.	TRBJ2-2	.	15	CASSLLATAPGELFF	TGTGCCAGCAGCCTTTTGGCTACAGCTCCCGGGGAGCTGTTTTTT
TRBV5-1	.	TRBJ2-7	.	15	CASSLSRVSSYEQYF	TGCGCCAGCAGCTTGTCCCGGGTCAGCTCCTACGAGCAGTACTTC
TRBV19	.	TRBJ2-5	TRBD2	15	CASSTRTSGQETQYF	TGTGCCAGTAGTACAAGGACTAGCGGACAAGAGACCCAGTACTTC
TRBV7-9	.	TRBJ1-1	.	13	CASSLEGETEAFF	TGTGCCAGCAGCTTAGAGGGGGAGACTGAAGCTTTCTTT
TRBV5-5	.	TRBJ1-2	.	15	CASSLAGASNYGYTF	TGTGCCAGCAGCTTGGCAGGGGCCTCTAACTATGGCTACACCTTC
TRBV29-1	.	TRBJ2-7	TRBD1	13	CSTRQGVAYEQYF	TGCAGCACCCGACAGGGTGTCGCCTACGAGCAGTACTTC
TRBV6-5	.	TRBJ2-7	.	14	CASSYPARGYEQYF	TGTGCCAGCAGTTACCCAGCACGAGGCTACGAGCAGTACTTC
TRBV20-1	.	TRBJ1-1	.	15	CSASGHANGNTEAFF	TGCAGTGCTAGTGGCCACGCGAATGGGAACACTGAAGCTTTCTTT
TRBV15	.	TRBJ2-7	.	13	CATSIDVGHEQYF	TGTGCCACCAGCATCGACGTGGGCCACGAGCAGTACTTC
TRBV25-1	.	TRBJ2-3	TRBD2	13	CANGLAESDTQYF	TGTGCCAACGGACTAGCGGAGTCAGATACGCAGTATTTT
TRBV19	.	TRBJ2-3	.	15	CASRRARRNTDTQYF	TGTGCCAGTAGGAGGGCCCGTCGGAACACAGATACGCAGTATTTT
TRBV29-1	.	TRBJ1-1	TRBD1	15	CSVEARQGFNPEAFF	TGCAGCGTTGAAGCTCGACAGGGGTTTAATCCTGAAGCTTTCTTT
TRBV5-1	.	TRBJ1-3	.	15	CASSLGDRSGNTIYF	TGCGCCAGCAGCTTAGGAGACAGATCTGGAAACACCATATATTTT
TRBV6-6	many	TRBJ2-2	.	15	CASSYKRPSTGELFF	TGTGCCAGCAGTTACAAGCGGCCTAGCACCGGGGAGCTGTTTTTT
TRBV7-6	.	TRBJ1-5	.	16	CASSLAAGGGNQPQHF	TGTGCCAGCAGCTTAGCGGCGGGGGGAGGCAATCAGCCCCAGCATTTT
TRBV9	.	TRBJ2-7	.	14	CASSEASASYEQYF	TGTGCCAGCAGCGAGGCTAGCGCCTCCTACGAGCAGTACTTC
TRBV19	.	TRBJ2-1	.	14	CASSDLSSYNEQFF	TGTGCCAGTAGTGACTTGAGCTCCTACAATGAGCAGTTCTTC
TRBV11-1	few	TRBJ2-7	TRBD1	15	CASSEDRGGLYEQYF	TGTGCCAGCAGCGAAGACAGGGGGGGACTATACGAGCAGTACTTC
TRBV28	.	TRBJ2-5	TRBD2	14	CASSFQGTSETQYF	TGTGCCAGCAGTTTCCAGGGGACTAGTGAGACCCAGTACTTC
TRBV19	.	TRBJ1-5	.	15	CASSIATAGNQPQHF	TGTGCCAGTAGTATAGCGACAGCGGGAAATCAGCCCCAGCATTTT
TRBV19	.	TRBJ1-5	.	13	CASSGGSNQPQHF	TGTGCCAGTAGTGGCGGGAGCAATCAGCCCCAGCATTTT
TRBV6-5	.	TRBJ2-3	TRBD1	14	CASFRDRSSDTQYF	TGTGCCAGCTTCCGGGACAGGAGTTCAGATACGCAGTATTTT
TRBV4-1	.	TRBJ2-1	TRBD2	17	CASSQSSAGGPGDEQFF	TGCGCCAGCAGCCAGTCCTCTGCGGGAGGGCCTGGGGATGAGCAGTTCTTC
TRBV6-5	.	TRBJ1-1	.	13	CASSLPGVTEAFF	TGTGCCAGCAGTCTCCCCGGGGTCACTGAAGCTTTCTTT
TRBV7-9	.	TRBJ1-4	.	12	CASRISVEKLFF	TGTGCCAGCAGGATAAGCGTCGAAAAACTGTTTTTT
TRBV5-1	.	TRBJ2-7	.	15	CASSLGHAIGDEQYF	TGCGCCAGCAGCTTGGGACACGCCATCGGTGACGAGCAGTACTTC
TRBV18	.	TRBJ2-3	TRBD2	15	CASSPPTSGGDTQYF	TGTGCCAGCTCACCACCGACTAGCGGGGGGGATACGCAGTATTTT